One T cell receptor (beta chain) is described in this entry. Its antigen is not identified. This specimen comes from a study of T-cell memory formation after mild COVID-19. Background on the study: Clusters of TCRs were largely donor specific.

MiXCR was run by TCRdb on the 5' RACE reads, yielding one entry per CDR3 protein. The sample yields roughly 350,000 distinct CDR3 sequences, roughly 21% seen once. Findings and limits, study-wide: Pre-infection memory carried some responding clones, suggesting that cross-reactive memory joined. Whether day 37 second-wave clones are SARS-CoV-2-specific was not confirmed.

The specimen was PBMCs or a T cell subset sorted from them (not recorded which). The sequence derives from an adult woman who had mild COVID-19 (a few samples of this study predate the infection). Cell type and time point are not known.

The chain's CDR3 is CASSPNGPMQETQYF. The CDR3 DNA reads TGTGCCAGCAGTCCCAACGGACCGATGCAAGAGACCCAGTACTTC. The V call is TRBV12-3 or TRBV12-4, the J call TRBJ2-5; D not certain. V was cut by 5 bases and J by 2 bases, with 15 bases left in between. CDR3 length: 15 residues.